Below, one T cell receptor beta chain is given with its context. Its target is unknown. This entry is derived from a study of naive and memory T cell subsets. General observations from the study: In naive cells, over 85% of TCR sequences were seen only once.

Alpha and beta libraries were amplified separately from the second PCR onward. Four subsets defined by CD45RA and CD27 were sorted after CD3, CD4, CD8 and live/dead staining. The CDR3 is 18 residues long. V lost 4 bases, J lost 0 bases, and 19 bases lay in between. Both TRBC1 and TRBC2 were covered by a beta constant-region primer of two equimolar oligonucleotides. Ligation attached a single-stranded oligonucleotide with a 12-nucleotide UMI and the SP2 primer to the cDNA 3' end. One entry per CDR3 protein results from TCRdb running MiXCR on the UMI-ligation and nested PCR reads. In the table there are approximately 140,000 distinct CDR3 sequences, 15% to 20% of which are singletons.

The chain employs TRBV12-3 or TRBV12-4 and TRBJ2-4; TRBD1 is a possible D gene (7 bases). Sequenced input: naive CD4+ T cells from blood. The sequence was collected from a human donor in good health. CDR3 loop: CASSSPGGRGVAKNIQYF. Here the CDR3 DNA reads TGTGCCAGCAGTTCCCCAGGGGGTAGGGGGGTAGCCAAAAACATTCAGTACTTC.